The 19 T cell receptor beta chains below come from one sample, sequenced in a study of tumor-infiltrating lymphocytes in primary liver carcinoma. TCR beta cDNA was reverse-transcribed from about 500 ng of total RNA. The reaction used a constant-region primer and ProtoScript II reverse transcriptase. Slightly modified ARM-PCR with three nested multiplex PCR rounds yielded TCR beta libraries. Rounds one and two of PCR, each of roughly 10 cycles, were primed with TRBV1-TRBV30 forward primers and a C-beta reverse primer. Each CDR3 protein gets one entry after TCRdb re-called the multiplex PCR reads with MiXCR. The sample lists tens of thousands of distinct CDR3 sequences; around 79% were seen once. Co-extraction yielded RNA and DNA from 20-30 mg of unsorted bulk tissue. Sequenced: liver tumor tissue from sampling region 3. Noted subset: tumor region T3, left-lateral pole. The receptor source for this set is a man aged 35 to 55 with primary liver carcinoma and hepatitis B virus infection.

Concerning this clonotype: One end of the junction varies from germline; a read error may be responsible. The chain's CDR3 is CASSQTPDGGKDTLYF. The CDR3 DNA sequence: TGTGCAAGCAGCCAAACTCCTGACGGGGGGAAAGATACCCTGTACTTC. The chain recombines TRBV11-2 with TRBJ2-5; 7 nucleotides match TRBD2. This CDR3 has 16 amino acids. CDR1 SGHAT and CDR2 FQNNGV come from the germline V gene.

J is TRBJ1-5 and V is TRBV29-1; D remains unclear. V lost 6 bases, J lost 11 bases, and 23 bases lay in between. This CDR3 has 14 residues. The germline CDR1 and CDR2 sequences are SQVTM and ANQGSEA. CDR3: CSVRAGGFNHSQHF. The CDR3 DNA sequence: TGCAGCGTGAGAGCCGGAGGTTTCAATCATTCCCAGCATTTT.

The rearrangement uses TRBV7-9 and TRBJ1-3, with D hard to call. V was shortened by 0 bases and J by 6 bases, with 3 bases between the two germline ends. The CDR3 sequence is 12 residues long. The germline V gene encodes CDR1 SEHNR and CDR2 FQNEAQ (reference sequence). The CDR3 is CASSLAENTIYF. The CDR3 nucleotides are TGTGCCAGCAGCTTAGCTGAAAACACCATATATTTT.

This clonotype was observed a handful of times. A clone one base away is much larger, so this may be a read error. The chain combines TRBV6-1 with TRBJ2-2, with 13 bases fitting TRBD2. This CDR3 comprises 16 residues. Per the germline V gene, CDR1 is MNHNS and CDR2 is SASEGT. In DNA, the CDR3 is TGTGCCAGCAGTGGTCCGGGACTAGCGGGGACCGTGGAGCTGTTTTTT. Protein sequence: CASSGPGLAGTVELFF.

With regard to this clonotype: The junction departs from the called germline gene at one end, perhaps through a read error. The chain links TRBV11-2 to TRBJ2-7; D gene ambiguous. This CDR3 contains 14 residues. Germline CDR1 SGHAT, CDR2 FQNNGV. CDR3 nucleotides: TGTACCAGCAGCTTAGATCCTGGTGGATGGGGGCAGTACTTC. This codes for CTSSLDPGGWGQYF.

The rearrangement uses TRBV19 and TRBJ2-7; D ambiguous. V was trimmed by 4 bases and J by 3 bases, leaving 13 bases between them. Germline lookup yields CDR1 LNHDA and CDR2 SQIVND (reference sequence). The CDR3 spans 14 residues. Here the CDR3 DNA reads TGTGCCAGTAGTAAAGGTCGAGGAATCTACGAGCAGTACTTC. Protein: CASSKGRGIYEQYF.

Comment on this clonotype: This could be a read error, since a much larger clone is one nucleotide away. V usage is TRBV11-2 and J usage is TRBJ1-2; TRBD1 matches at 7 bases. The CDR3 is made up of 13 amino acids. CDR1 SGHAT and CDR2 FQNNGV come from the germline V gene. V shed 7 bases and J 8 bases; nucleotides not matched to a gene: 10. The CDR3 here is CASIQGGGRGYTF. The CDR3 DNA is TGTGCCAGCATTCAGGGGGGGGGTAGAGGCTACACCTTC.

The chain joins TRBV5-6 to TRBJ1-3, with D tentatively TRBD1 (6 bases). This CDR3 is built from 19 residues. The germline V gene has CDR1 SGHDT and CDR2 YYEEEE. Here the CDR3 reads CTSSLPILDRVTSGNTIYF. In nucleotides, the CDR3 is TGTACAAGCAGCCTCCCTATACTGGACAGAGTAACCTCTGGAAACACCATATATTTT.

This clonotype was recorded once. Its ends do not fully match the called genes, so a read error is possible. In DNA, the CDR3 is TGTGCCAGCATTTTATCCTGGACTAGCGGGTTGAACACCGGGGAGCTGTTTTTT. It translates to CASILSWTSGLNTGELFF. The V and J genes are TRBV12-3 or TRBV12-4 and TRBJ2-2; 11 nucleotides match TRBD2. The CDR3 length is 18 residues.

Comment on this clonotype: A read error may account for a junction end that differs from germline. This chain uses TRBV4-1 with TRBJ2-1, with 8 bases that match TRBD1. The germline V gene has CDR1 MGHRA and CDR2 YSYEKL. CDR3 length: 17 residues. In nucleotides, the CDR3 is TGCGCCAGCAACCAGGGGGCAGGGAGGAGCTCCTACATTGAGCAGTTCTTC. Its translation is CASNQGAGRSSYIEQFF.

This clonotype occurred once. The CDR3 end shows no conserved phenylalanine or tryptophan, and so a read error is likely. The rearrangement uses TRBV5-6 and TRBJ2-3, with D possibly TRBD2 on 6 matching bases. CDR1 is SGHDT and CDR2 is YYEEEE in the germline V gene. CDR3 length equals 13 residues. The CDR3 DNA reads as TGTACCAGCAGCTTCGGGAGCATAGATACGCAGTATGTT. Translation gives CTSSFGSIDTQYV.

In the case of this clonotype: The junction does not match germline at one end; this may be a read error. The chain has TRBV6-6 and TRBJ2-2; TRBD2 matches 9 bases. The germline V gene has CDR1 MNHNY and CDR2 SVGAGI (reference sequence). CDR3 size: 20 residues. In nucleotides, the CDR3 is TGTGCCAGCAGTCCGCTCGTGGGACTAGCAGGACCAACGAACACCGGGGATCTGTTTTTT. It specifies CASSPLVGLAGPTNTGDLFF.

The gene calls are TRBV5-5 and TRBJ2-1, with 9 bases matching TRBD1. The CDR3 sequence is 15 residues long. CDR1 SGHKS and CDR2 YYEKEE come from the germline V gene (reference sequence). The CDR3 is CESSPGQGSYNEQFF. Written as DNA, the CDR3 is TGTGAGAGCAGCCCGGGACAGGGTTCCTACAATGAGCAGTTCTTC.

This chain uses TRBV5-1 with TRBJ2-1; D not certain. The CDR3 covers 15 residues. Trimming removed 1 base from V and 9 bases from J, with 17 bases in between. Germline CDR1 SGHRS, CDR2 YFSETQ. CDR3 protein: CASSLLGIWSSEQFF. The DNA for the CDR3 is TGCGCCAGCAGCTTGCTGGGTATTTGGAGTAGTGAGCAGTTCTTC. Combining the CDR3 with reference TRBV5-1 and TRBJ2-1 gives the whole variable domain KAGVTQTPRYLIKTRGQQVTLSCSPISGHRSVSWYQQTPGQGLQFLFEYFSETQRNKGNFPGRFSGRQFSNSRSEMNVSTLELGDSALYLCASSLLGIWSSEQFFGPGTRLTVL.

The chain is built from TRBV4-2 and TRBJ2-3; 10 bases are shared with TRBD2. This CDR3 is 18 amino acids long. Germline lookup yields CDR1 LGHNA and CDR2 YNFKEQ. Written as DNA, the CDR3 is TGTACTTGCAGCCAAGTGGCGCTTCTAGCGGGAGCGACAGATACGCAGTATTTT. Translation: CTCSQVALLAGATDTQYF.

In regard to this clonotype: An end of the junction differs from the germline gene, which may be a read error. The genes are TRBV11-2 and TRBJ2-6, with a tentative D call TRBD2 (6 bases). This CDR3 has 16 amino acids. Germline V gene data show CDR1 as SGHAT and CDR2 as FQNNGV. This CDR3 is CASSLDLGTGANILTF. The CDR3 DNA follows: TGCGCCAGCAGCTTAGATCTCGGGACTGGGGCCAACATCCTGACTTTC.

This clonotype has ten or more counts. The junction does not match germline at one end; this may be a read error. This chain uses TRBV5-1 with TRBJ2-7; 10 nucleotides match TRBD2. Germline-derived CDR1 and CDR2 are SGHRS and YFSETQ. The CDR3 is 15 residues long. In DNA, the CDR3 is TGCACCAGCAGCCTCGGACTAGCGGAGACCTACGAGCAGTACTTC. Amino acids: CTSSLGLAETYEQYF. Using reference TRBV5-1 and TRBJ2-7 for the parts outside the CDR3, the full variable domain is KAGVTQTPRYLIKTRGQQVTLSCSPISGHRSVSWYQQTPGQGLQFLFEYFSETQRNKGNFPGRFSGRQFSNSRSEMNVSTLELGDSALYLCTSSLGLAETYEQYFGPGTRLTVT.

As to this clonotype: The DNA is omitted, as the CDR3 cannot be located on it reliably, and the CDR3 follows TCRdb's listing. This chain joins TRBV12-3 or TRBV12-4 and TRBJ1-5. The CDR3 has 15 amino acids, counting both end residues. This CDR3 reads CASSFGQGNDQPQRF.

Worth noting for this clonotype: The conserved closing phenylalanine or tryptophan is absent in this CDR3, likely reflecting a read error. V is TRBV10-3 and J is TRBJ2-1; D is unclear. Germline V lookup: CDR1 ENHRY, CDR2 SYGVKD. V shed 5 bases and J shed 7 bases, with 9 bases lying between them. The CDR3 is 12 residues long. CDR3 coding DNA: TGTGCCATCAGTTCCCCTTGGAATGAGCAGTTCTTA. This translates into CAISSPWNEQFL.